The entry below gives a single T cell receptor (beta chain) sequence along with its context. Its specificity is not known. Germline V gene data show CDR1 as MNHNY and CDR2 as SVGAGI (reference sequence). V dropped 7 bases and J dropped 0 bases, with 16 bases sitting between them. This CDR3 is built from 17 residues. Primed by a sample-barcoded 5' primer and a J-beta primer mix, a second PCR proceeded for 7 to 11 cycles. From the 5' RACE reads, TCRdb called clonotypes with MiXCR, one entry per CDR3 protein. The sample records nearly 1 million distinct CDR3 sequences, roughly 47% being singletons. This sample was included in a study of blood T cells in healthy people across ages. Broader study findings: Correlation between TCR beta diversity and naive T cell percentage was strong.

The sequence came from a woman aged 60-70 years in good health. Sequenced: blood. The chain couples TRBV6-6 to TRBJ2-6, with a weak D call TRBD1 (5 bases). CDR3 sequence: CASTQGRADSGANVLTF. CDR3 DNA sequence: TGTGCCAGCACCCAGGGTCGCGCAGACTCTGGGGCCAACGTCCTGACTTTC.